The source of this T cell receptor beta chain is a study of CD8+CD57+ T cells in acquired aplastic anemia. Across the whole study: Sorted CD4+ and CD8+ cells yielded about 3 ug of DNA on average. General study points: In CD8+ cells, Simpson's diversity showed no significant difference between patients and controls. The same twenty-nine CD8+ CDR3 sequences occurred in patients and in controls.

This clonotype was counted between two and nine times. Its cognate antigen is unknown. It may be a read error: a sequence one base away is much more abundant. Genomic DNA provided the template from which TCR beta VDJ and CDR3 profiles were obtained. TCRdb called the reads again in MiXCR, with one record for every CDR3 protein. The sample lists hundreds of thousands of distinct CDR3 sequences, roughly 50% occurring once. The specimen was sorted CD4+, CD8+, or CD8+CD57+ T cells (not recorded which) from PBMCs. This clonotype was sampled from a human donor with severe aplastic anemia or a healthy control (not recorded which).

Here the CDR3 DNA reads TGTGCCAGCAGCGAGGCTAGCGCGAACACCGGGGAGCTGTTTTTT. Its protein product is CASSEASANTGELFF. The V gene is TRBV9, the J gene TRBJ2-2, with D possibly matching TRBD2 (6 bases). The V end lost 3 bases, the J end lost 0 bases, and 9 bases lay between the germline ends. This CDR3 contains 15 residues. Germline-derived CDR1 and CDR2 are SGDLS and YYNGEE.